These 32 T cell receptor beta chains came from one sample sequenced in a study of neurological immune-mediated disorders. TCRdb re-derived calls from the 5' RACE reads in MiXCR, one entry per CDR3 protein. Of about 65,000 distinct CDR3 sequences listed, roughly 3.7% were seen once; the top ten hold 2.6%. Sequencing used PBMCs. Receptor source: a man aged 50-60 years with multiple sclerosis.

This clonotype was seen a handful of times. A much more abundant neighbour one base away suggests this may be a read error. The V call is TRBV28, the J call TRBJ1-3; possibly TRBD1 for D (5 bases). This CDR3 has 16 amino acids. Per germline, CDR1 MDHEN and CDR2 SYDVKM. The CDR3 DNA reads as TGTGCCAGCAGTTTAGGATCACAGGACTCTGGAAAAACCATATATTTT. As protein: CASSLGSQDSGKTIYF.

In this sample, this clonotype turned up many times. V and J are TRBV20-1 and TRBJ2-3; 7 bases align to TRBD2. V trimming: 3 bases; J trimming: 0 bases; junction bases outside the gene matches: 3. Germline CDR1 is DFQATT and CDR2 is SNEGSKA (reference sequence). The CDR3 consists of 14 residues. CDR3 residues: CSASGGRSTDTQYF. CDR3 DNA: TGCAGTGCTAGCGGGGGGAGAAGCACAGATACGCAGTATTTT.

At least ten counts were recorded for this clonotype. This chain uses TRBV12-3 or TRBV12-4 with TRBJ2-7, with D unclear. V shed 6 bases and J shed 3 bases, with 12 bases lying between them. The length of the CDR3 is 13 residues. The CDR3 reads CASSPSLVYEQYF. CDR3 coding DNA: TGTGCCAGCAGCCCTTCCCTGGTCTACGAGCAGTACTTC.

As concerns this clonotype: Its ends do not fully match the called genes, so a read error is possible. The genes are TRBV28 and TRBJ2-6; tentative D call: TRBD1 (5 bases). The length of the CDR3 is 17 residues. Per the germline V gene, CDR1 is MDHEN and CDR2 is SYDVKM. The CDR3: CASNSVSPVAGAKVLTF. The CDR3 bases are TGTGCCAGCAACTCCGTCAGCCCTGTGGCTGGGGCCAAAGTCCTGACTTTC. Combining the CDR3 with reference TRBV28 and TRBJ2-6 gives the whole variable domain DVKVTQSSRYLVKRTGEKVFLECVQDMDHENMFWYRQDPGLGLRLIYFSYDVKMKEKGDIPEGYSVSREKKERFSLILESASTNQTSMYLCASNSVSPVAGAKVLTFGAGSRLTVL.

This clonotype was observed at least ten times. The rearrangement uses TRBV5-1 and TRBJ2-3; 14 nucleotides line up with TRBD2. This CDR3 region has 16 residues. Germline V lookup: CDR1 SGHRS, CDR2 YFSETQ. V lost 4 bases, J lost 8 bases, and 9 bases stayed unmatched. The CDR3 bases are TGCGCCAGCAGCCTCGGACTAGCGGGGGGACAGGGTACGCAGTATTTT. Amino acid sequence: CASSLGLAGGQGTQYF.

This clonotype was counted a single time. This chain uses TRBV20-1 with TRBJ2-5, with D uncertain. The CDR3 extends over 13 amino acids. V was clipped by 3 bases and J by 5 bases, with 13 bases between them. CDR1 DFQATT and CDR2 SNEGSKA come from the germline V gene (reference sequence). The CDR3 spells CSASRATWETQYF. The CDR3, as DNA: TGCAGTGCTAGCCGAGCTACATGGGAGACCCAGTACTTC.

This clonotype was counted a few times. The chain carries TRBV2 and TRBJ2-7, with 7 bases fitting TRBD1. In germline, CDR1 is SNHLY, CDR2 FYNNEI. The CDR3 consists of 13 residues. V lost 6 bases to trimming and J lost 13 bases; unmatched junction nucleotides: 15. The CDR3 sequence: CASRGERGLPDYF. The CDR3 DNA reads TGTGCCAGCAGAGGGGAAAGGGGGCTTCCGGACTACTTC.

This clonotype was counted at least ten times. The chain has TRBV7-2 and TRBJ2-3; a possible D gene is TRBD2 (6 bases). The CDR3 runs 15 residues. The V gene's germline CDR1 is SGHTA and CDR2 FQGNSA. The V end lost 5 bases, the J end lost 2 bases, and 14 bases lay between the germline ends. CDR3 amino acids: CASSVGLLHTDTQYF. The CDR3, as DNA: TGTGCCAGCAGCGTGGGACTTCTACACACAGATACGCAGTATTTT.

The rearrangement joins TRBV20-1 to TRBJ2-3, with 10 bases lining up with TRBD2. CDR3 size: 15 residues. The V and J ends lost 6 bases and 1 base, in that order; junction bases with no gene match: 7. Germline V lookup: CDR1 DFQATT, CDR2 SNEGSKA (reference sequence). CDR3: CSAEGTSGGTDTQYF. The CDR3 DNA reads TGCAGTGCCGAAGGTACTAGCGGGGGCACAGATACGCAGTATTTT.

This clonotype was observed many times. The chain employs TRBV4-1 and TRBJ2-2, with 9 bases fitting TRBD1. The CDR3 is made up of 17 amino acids. V dropped 6 bases and J dropped 9; count of bases not matched to a gene: 17. The germline V gene has CDR1 MGHRA and CDR2 YSYEKL. The CDR3 coding sequence is TGCGCCAGCAGTGAAGAGTGGGGGACAGGGCCTCCCTGGGAGCTGTTTTTT. Translating gives CASSEEWGTGPPWELFF.

This clonotype was detected ten times or more. The chain carries TRBV5-1 and TRBJ2-2; 7 bases fit TRBD2. The J segment lost 4 bases and the V segment lost 4 bases, leaving 1 base of the junction unmatched. CDR1 is SGHRS and CDR2 is YFSETQ in the germline V gene. The CDR3 extends over 13 amino acids. CDR3 in amino acids: CASSPGGTGELFF. As DNA, the CDR3 is TGCGCCAGCAGCCCGGGGGGCACCGGGGAGCTGTTTTTT.

This clonotype was picked up many times. This chain connects TRBV24-1 to TRBJ1-5, with TRBD1 identical over 10 bases. The V gene's germline CDR1 is KGHDR and CDR2 SFDVKD. J lost 9 bases, V lost 2 bases, and 12 bases had no gene match. This CDR3 has 17 amino acids. CDR3 protein: CATSDSRTGGMWAPQHF. DNA of the CDR3: TGTGCCACCAGTGATTCTCGGACAGGGGGTATGTGGGCGCCCCAGCATTTT.

This chain links TRBV15 with TRBJ2-6, with D hard to call. The V end was cut by 1 base, the J end by 2 bases, with 9 bases between. This CDR3 is 16 amino acids long. Germline V gives CDR1 LNHNV, CDR2 YYDKDF (reference sequence). The DNA of the CDR3 is TGTGCCACCAGCAGAGGGTCGGGCGCTGGGGCCAACGTCCTGACTTTC. This gives the protein CATSRGSGAGANVLTF.

This clonotype was counted at least ten times. The rearrangement joins TRBV2 to TRBJ2-4; TRBD1 matches 7 bases. From germline, CDR1 is SNHLY and CDR2 FYNNEI. The CDR3 sequence is 14 residues long. V shed 4 bases and J 1 base; nucleotides not matched to a gene: 1. The CDR3 DNA follows: TGTGCCAGCAGTGCGGGACAGGCCAAAAACATTCAGTACTTC. As protein: CASSAGQAKNIQYF.

This clonotype was observed many times. Written as DNA, the CDR3 is TGCGCCAGCTCACTTGGGGGACGGCGGACGGGAGATACGCAGTATTTT. This encodes CASSLGGRRTGDTQYF. The J gene is TRBJ2-3, the V gene TRBV5-1; D possibly uses TRBD1 or TRBD2 (5 bases each). V dropped 7 bases and J dropped 5 bases, with 23 bases sitting between them. The CDR3 runs 16 residues. The germline gives CDR1 SGHRS, CDR2 YFSETQ.

This clonotype was recorded many times. The rearrangement links TRBV6-5 to TRBJ1-5, with a weak D call TRBD1 (5 bases). The germline CDR1 and CDR2 sequences are MNHEY and SVGAGI. The CDR3 extends over 13 amino acids. With 6 bases removed from V and 5 bases from J, the gap between germline ends came to 11 bases. The CDR3 spells CASSPQGHQPQHF. The CDR3 DNA follows: TGTGCCAGCAGCCCTCAGGGCCATCAGCCCCAGCATTTT.

This clonotype has a count of ten or more. V gene TRBV4-2 combines with J gene TRBJ2-3; 10 nucleotides match TRBD1. V shed 4 bases and J 3 bases; nucleotides not matched to a gene: 7. The CDR3 extends over 16 amino acids. Germline loops: CDR1 LGHNA, CDR2 YNFKEQ. This chain's CDR3 is CASSRVSGQGTDTQYF. The CDR3 nucleotides read TGTGCCAGCAGCCGGGTATCGGGACAGGGGACAGATACGCAGTATTTT.

This clonotype was counted a few times. The chain recombines TRBV18 with TRBJ1-5; TRBD1 agrees at 7 bases. With V trimmed by 2 bases and J by 4 bases, 2 bases remained unmatched. There are 14 residues in the CDR3. Germline V CDR1 and CDR2: KGHSH, LQKENI. The DNA of the CDR3 is TGTGCCAGCTCACCAACGACAGGGAATCAGCCCCAGCATTTT. Its translation: CASSPTTGNQPQHF.

This clonotype was found many times. The rearrangement joins TRBV12-3 or TRBV12-4 to TRBJ2-1; D ambiguous. The CDR3 spans 15 residues. The germline V and J ends were trimmed by 5 bases and 9 bases, with 20 bases remaining between them. CDR3 residues: CASSVCSGPFCEQFF. DNA for the CDR3: TGTGCCAGCAGTGTATGCTCAGGTCCTTTTTGTGAGCAGTTCTTC.

The table lists this clonotype with a few counts. For the CDR3, the DNA is TGTGCCAGCAGCTTGGCGGGGGGAAGGAACACCGGGGAGCTGTTTTTT. It yields the protein CASSLAGGRNTGELFF. The chain joins TRBV5-4 to TRBJ2-2; 7 bases are a match to TRBD2. Germline values: CDR1 SGHNT, CDR2 YYREEE (reference sequence). The CDR3 contains 16 residues. V lost 0 bases and J lost 1; bases outside the gene matches: 3.

This clonotype was picked up a small number of times. The chain carries TRBV5-1 and TRBJ2-3, with D tentatively TRBD2 (5 bases). V shed 0 bases and J shed 3 bases, with 14 bases lying between them. The length of the CDR3 is 16 residues. Germline V gene data show CDR1 as SGHRS and CDR2 as YFSETQ. Here the CDR3 DNA reads TGCGCCAGCAGCTTGGCCGCAACCCGAGGGACAGATACGCAGTATTTT. Translated: CASSLAATRGTDTQYF.

This clonotype came up many times. V and J are TRBV20-1 and TRBJ2-5, with 7 nucleotides matching TRBD1. The germline CDR1 and CDR2 sequences are DFQATT and SNEGSKA (reference sequence). The CDR3 length is 14 residues. J lost 2 bases, V lost 7 bases, and 10 bases had no gene match. The CDR3 is CSVEGAQGQETQYF. The CDR3 DNA reads as TGCAGTGTCGAGGGGGCCCAGGGTCAAGAGACCCAGTACTTC.

At least ten counts were recorded for this clonotype. The rearrangement joins TRBV12-3 or TRBV12-4 to TRBJ2-5, with D possibly being TRBD1 or TRBD2 (5 bases each). Trimming cost V 2 bases and J 5 bases, with 12 bases left between them. This CDR3 is built from 14 residues. The CDR3 spells CASSLPGAQETQYF. The CDR3 DNA sequence: TGTGCCAGCAGTTTACCCGGGGCCCAGGAGACCCAGTACTTC.

This clonotype was found a few times. This chain uses TRBV5-6 with TRBJ1-6, with D hard to call. From germline, CDR1 is SGHDT and CDR2 YYEEEE. V lost 1 base to trimming and J lost 7 bases, with 9 bases between them. This CDR3 spans 14 amino acids. The CDR3 region is CASSLREINSPLHF. CDR3 nucleotide sequence: TGTGCCAGCAGCTTGCGGGAAATAAATTCACCCCTCCACTTT.

Points on this clonotype: An end of the junction does not agree with germline; a read error may underlie this. V is TRBV5-1 and J is TRBJ1-5; 9 bases align to TRBD1. This CDR3 region has 15 residues. Germline V gives CDR1 SGHRS, CDR2 YFSETQ. As DNA, the CDR3 is TGCGCCAGCAGCTTGACAGGGGGCTTCAATCAGCCCCAGAATTTT. Its translation is CASSLTGGFNQPQNF.

This chain uses TRBV5-5 with TRBJ1-2, with D perhaps matching TRBD1 (5 bases). Germline V lookup: CDR1 SGHKS, CDR2 YYEKEE (reference sequence). The CDR3 runs to 15 residues. V lost 0 bases to trimming and J lost 5 bases, with 14 bases between them. This chain's CDR3 is CASSLGGPQGYGYTF. CDR3 nucleotide sequence: TGTGCCAGCAGCTTGGGGGGACCCCAAGGGTATGGCTACACCTTC.

This clonotype was recorded at least ten times. DNA for the CDR3: TGCAGCGTTGAGGGTGGCGTAGCTAACTATGGCTACACCTTC. It encodes CSVEGGVANYGYTF. The chain links TRBV29-1 to TRBJ1-2, with D uncertain. V was pared by 3 bases and J by 0 bases, with 11 bases between. CDR3 length: 14 residues. In germline, CDR1 is SQVTM, CDR2 ANQGSEA.

This clonotype was observed many times. The chain employs TRBV2 and TRBJ1-5, with D unclear. There are 14 residues in the CDR3. CDR1 SNHLY and CDR2 FYNNEI come from the germline V gene. V shed 6 bases and J shed 11 bases, with 20 bases lying between them. CDR3 sequence (DNA): TGTGCCAGCAGCGAAACCGGGTACTCCTCAGCCCAGCATTTT. Its protein product is CASSETGYSSAQHF.

This clonotype was counted between two and nine times. The chain links TRBV20-1 to TRBJ2-1; either TRBD1 or TRBD2 may fit D (6 bases each). The V and J ends lost 3 bases and 6 bases respectively, with 15 bases between them. CDR3 size: 14 residues. CDR1 DFQATT and CDR2 SNEGSKA come from the germline V gene (reference sequence). The CDR3, as DNA: TGCAGTGCTAGTCCCGGGGGCGCCGGCAATGAGCAGTTCTTC. It translates to CSASPGGAGNEQFF.

This clonotype was recorded many times. V usage is TRBV2 and J usage is TRBJ1-5, with a tentative D call TRBD1 (6 bases). In germline, CDR1 is SNHLY, CDR2 FYNNEI. V was trimmed by 6 bases and J by 1 base, leaving 13 bases between them. CDR3 length equals 15 residues. The CDR3 DNA sequence: TGTGCCAGCAGAGCGACGGGGGGCAGCAATCAGCCCCAGCATTTT. Its translation is CASRATGGSNQPQHF.

This clonotype was seen repeatedly, ten times or more. The chain couples TRBV4-2 to TRBJ1-3, with D perhaps matching TRBD1 (5 bases). There are 16 residues in the CDR3. Germline CDR1 is LGHNA and CDR2 is YNFKEQ. The V gene lost 0 bases and the J gene lost 1 base, with 10 bases spanning the gap. The CDR3 sequence: CASSQEAGASGNTIYF. In nucleotides, the CDR3 is TGTGCCAGCAGCCAAGAGGCCGGGGCTTCTGGAAACACCATATATTTT.

In this sample, this clonotype turned up many times. This chain uses TRBV14 with TRBJ1-1; D unclear. With 0 bases removed from V and 1 base from J, the gap between germline ends came to 6 bases. This CDR3 spans 14 amino acids. CDR1 and CDR2 from the germline V gene are SGHDN and FVKESK. The CDR3 bases are TGTGCCAGCAGCCAAGATTACAGGAACACTGAAGCTTTCTTT. It translates to CASSQDYRNTEAFF.